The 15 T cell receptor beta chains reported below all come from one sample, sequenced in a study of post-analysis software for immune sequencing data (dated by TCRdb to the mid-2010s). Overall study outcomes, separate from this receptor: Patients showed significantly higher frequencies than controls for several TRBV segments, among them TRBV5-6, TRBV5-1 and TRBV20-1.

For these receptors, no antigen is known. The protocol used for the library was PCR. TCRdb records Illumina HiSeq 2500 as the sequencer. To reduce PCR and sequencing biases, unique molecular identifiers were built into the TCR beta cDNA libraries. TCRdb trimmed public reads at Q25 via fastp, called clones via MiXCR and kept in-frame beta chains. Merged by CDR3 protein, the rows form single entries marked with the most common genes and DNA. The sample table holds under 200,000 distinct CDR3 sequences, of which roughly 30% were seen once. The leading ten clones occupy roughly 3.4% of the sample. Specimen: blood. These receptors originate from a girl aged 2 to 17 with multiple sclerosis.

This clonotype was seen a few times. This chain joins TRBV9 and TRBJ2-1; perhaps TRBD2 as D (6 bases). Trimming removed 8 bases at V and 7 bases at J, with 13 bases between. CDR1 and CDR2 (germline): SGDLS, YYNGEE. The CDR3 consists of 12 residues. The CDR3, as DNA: TGTGCCAGTAGCAAGGGACTTAATGAGCAGTTCTTC. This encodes CASSKGLNEQFF.

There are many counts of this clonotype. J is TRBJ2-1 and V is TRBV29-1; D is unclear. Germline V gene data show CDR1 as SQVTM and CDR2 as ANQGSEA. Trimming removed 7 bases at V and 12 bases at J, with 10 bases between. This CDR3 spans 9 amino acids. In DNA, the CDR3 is TGCAGCGCCGCCCCGGGGCAGTTCTTC. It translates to CSAAPGQFF.

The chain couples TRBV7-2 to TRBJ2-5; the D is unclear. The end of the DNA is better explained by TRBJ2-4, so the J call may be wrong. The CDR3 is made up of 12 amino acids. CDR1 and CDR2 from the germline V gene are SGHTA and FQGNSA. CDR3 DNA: TGTGCCAGCAGCCCCACTATGGACATTCAGTACTTC. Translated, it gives CASSPTMDIQYF.

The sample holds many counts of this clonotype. The CDR3 protein is CSAPQGASNEKLFF. For the CDR3, the DNA is TGCAGTGCCCCCCAAGGGGCGAGCAATGAAAAACTGTTTTTT. The V call is TRBV20-1, the J call TRBJ1-4; possibly TRBD1 for D (5 bases). V gave up 6 bases and J gave up 5 bases, with 16 bases separating them. This CDR3 comprises 14 residues. The germline CDR1 and CDR2 sequences are DFQATT and SNEGSKA (reference sequence).

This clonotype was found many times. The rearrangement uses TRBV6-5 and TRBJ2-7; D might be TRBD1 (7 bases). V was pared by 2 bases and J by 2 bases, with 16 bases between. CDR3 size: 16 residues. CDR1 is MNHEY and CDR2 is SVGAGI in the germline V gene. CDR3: CASSYRLARGAYEQYF. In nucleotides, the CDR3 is TGTGCCAGCAGTTACAGGTTGGCCAGGGGGGCCTACGAGCAGTACTTC.

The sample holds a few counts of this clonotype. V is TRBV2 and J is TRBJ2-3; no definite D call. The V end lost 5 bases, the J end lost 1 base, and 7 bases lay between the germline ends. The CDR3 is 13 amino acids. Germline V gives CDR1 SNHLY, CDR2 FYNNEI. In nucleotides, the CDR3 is TGTGCCAGCAGTCGTGGGGGCACAGATACGCAGTATTTT. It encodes CASSRGGTDTQYF.

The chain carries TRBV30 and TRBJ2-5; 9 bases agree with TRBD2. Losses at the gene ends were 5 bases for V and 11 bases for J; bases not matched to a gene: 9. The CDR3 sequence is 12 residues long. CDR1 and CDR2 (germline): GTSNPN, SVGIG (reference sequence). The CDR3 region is CAWWPVAGEQYF. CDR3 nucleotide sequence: TGTGCCTGGTGGCCTGTAGCGGGGGAGCAGTACTTC.

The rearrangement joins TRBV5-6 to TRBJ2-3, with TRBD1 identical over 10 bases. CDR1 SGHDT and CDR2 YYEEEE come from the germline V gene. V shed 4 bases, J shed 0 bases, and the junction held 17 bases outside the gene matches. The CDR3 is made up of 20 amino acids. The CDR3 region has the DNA TGTGCCAGCAGCGGTAACCGGGACAGGGGTCGACTACGTAGCACAGATACGCAGTATTTT. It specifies CASSGNRDRGRLRSTDTQYF.

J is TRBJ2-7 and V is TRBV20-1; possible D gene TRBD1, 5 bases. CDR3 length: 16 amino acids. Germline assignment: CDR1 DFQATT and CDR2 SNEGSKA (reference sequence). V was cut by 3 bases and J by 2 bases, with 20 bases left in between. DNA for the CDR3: TGCAGTGCTAGCGGAATTGGCCAGGGATCTACCTACGAGCAGTACTTC. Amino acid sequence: CSASGIGQGSTYEQYF.

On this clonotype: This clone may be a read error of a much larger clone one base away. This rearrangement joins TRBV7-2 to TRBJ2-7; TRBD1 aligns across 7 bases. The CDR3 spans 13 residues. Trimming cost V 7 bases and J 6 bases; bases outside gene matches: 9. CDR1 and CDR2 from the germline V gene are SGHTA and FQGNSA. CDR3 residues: CASNHRPGGEQYF. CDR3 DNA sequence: TGTGCCAGCAACCACAGACCAGGGGGCGAGCAGTACTTC.

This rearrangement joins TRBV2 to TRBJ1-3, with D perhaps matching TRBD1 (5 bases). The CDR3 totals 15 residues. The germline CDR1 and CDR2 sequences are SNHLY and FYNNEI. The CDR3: CVSSGGRAADNTIYF. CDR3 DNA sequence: TGTGTTAGCAGTGGAGGCAGGGCAGCGGATAACACCATATATTTT.

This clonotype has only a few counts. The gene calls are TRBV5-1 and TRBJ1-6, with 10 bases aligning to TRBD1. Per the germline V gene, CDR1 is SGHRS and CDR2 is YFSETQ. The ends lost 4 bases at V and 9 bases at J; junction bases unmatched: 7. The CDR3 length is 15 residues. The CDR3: CASSTDRGRGSPLHF. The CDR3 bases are TGCGCCAGCAGCACCGACAGGGGGCGAGGTTCACCCCTCCACTTT.

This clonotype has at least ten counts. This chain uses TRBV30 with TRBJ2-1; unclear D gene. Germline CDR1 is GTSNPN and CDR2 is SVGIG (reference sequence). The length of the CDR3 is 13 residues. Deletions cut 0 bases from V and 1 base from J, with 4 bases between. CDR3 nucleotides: TGTGCCTGGAGTGTACGTTCCTACAATGAGCAGTTCTTC. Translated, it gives CAWSVRSYNEQFF.

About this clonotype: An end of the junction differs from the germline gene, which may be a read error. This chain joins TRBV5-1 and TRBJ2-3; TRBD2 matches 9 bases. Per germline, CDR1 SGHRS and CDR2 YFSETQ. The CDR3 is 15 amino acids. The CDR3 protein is CASSLLAGPTDAQYF. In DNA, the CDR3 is TGCGCCAGCAGCTTGCTAGCGGGACCCACAGATGCGCAGTATTTT.

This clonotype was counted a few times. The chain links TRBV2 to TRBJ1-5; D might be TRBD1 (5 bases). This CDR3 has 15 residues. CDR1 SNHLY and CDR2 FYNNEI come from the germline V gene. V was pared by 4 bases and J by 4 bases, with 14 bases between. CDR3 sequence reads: CASSGSAGQNQPQHF. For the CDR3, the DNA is TGTGCCAGCAGTGGGTCGGCAGGGCAAAATCAGCCCCAGCATTTT. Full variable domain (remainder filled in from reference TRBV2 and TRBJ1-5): EPEVTQTPSHQVTQMGQEVILRCVPISNHLYFYWYRQILGQKVEFLVSFYNNEISEKSEIFDDQFSVERPDGSNFTLKIRSTKLEDSAMYFCASSGSAGQNQPQHFGDGTRLSIL.